The 32 T cell receptor beta chains below were found in one sample sequenced in a study of blood T cell repertoires in COVID-19. Sequencing used immunoSEQ multiplex PCR; TCRdb keeps in-frame clones, though not all of them. Of approximately 5,000 clones listed, 70% to 85% are singletons. The specimen was peripheral blood. The receptors here all came from a human donor in a cohort sampled during active COVID-19.

This rearrangement joins TRBV5-6 to TRBJ2-2; TRBD1 agrees at 8 bases. The CDR3 length is 15 residues. Trimming at V came to 6 bases and at J to 4 bases, leaving 8 bases not matched to a gene. Germline V gene data show CDR1 as SGHDT and CDR2 as YYEEEE. CDR3 bases: TGTGCCAGCATGTGGGGACAGGTCTTCACCGGGGAGCTGTTTTTT. Translated, it gives CASMWGQVFTGELFF.

In DNA form, the CDR3 reads TGTGCCAGCAGTTCAATATTTCCTGTGAGCTCCTACGAGCAGTACTTC. Its translation is CASSSIFPVSSYEQYF. The V gene is TRBV6-2 or TRBV6-3, the J gene TRBJ2-7, with D uncertain. The CDR3 is 16 amino acids. Between the trimmed V and J ends, which lost 4 bases and 0 bases, there was a span of 16 bases. Germline CDR1 MNHEY, CDR2 SVGEGT.

The chain links TRBV7-9 to TRBJ1-1; D perhaps matches TRBD1 (6 bases). The CDR3 runs 15 residues. With 7 bases removed from V and 2 bases from J, the gap between germline ends came to 17 bases. The germline V gene encodes CDR1 SEHNR and CDR2 FQNEAQ (reference sequence). CDR3 sequence (DNA): TGTGCCAGCACCCCCTTAGGACAGATAAACACTGAAGCTTTCTTT. Protein product: CASTPLGQINTEAFF.

The chain couples TRBV15 to TRBJ2-7; D uncertain. Germline V gene data show CDR1 as LNHNV and CDR2 as YYDKDF (reference sequence). Trimming shortened V by 0 bases and J by 1 base, and 7 bases separated the two germline ends. The CDR3 runs 14 residues. The CDR3 protein is CATSRDPGSYEQYF. The CDR3 DNA follows: TGTGCCACCAGCAGAGATCCCGGGTCCTACGAGCAGTACTTC. The whole variable domain, filled in from reference TRBV15 and TRBJ2-7, reads DAMVIQNPRYQVTQFGKPVTLSCSQTLNHNVMYWYQQKSSQAPKLLFHYYDKDFNNEADTPDNFQSRRPNTSFCFLDIRSPGLGDTAMYLCATSRDPGSYEQYFGPGTRLTVT.

The CDR3 DNA is TGTGCCTGGAGTAAGGGGGAACCAGGGACCTACGAGCAGTACTTC. This gives the protein CAWSKGEPGTYEQYF. The gene calls are TRBV30 and TRBJ2-7, with a tentative D call TRBD1 (6 bases). Looked up from germline, CDR1 is GTSNPN and CDR2 is SVGIG (reference sequence). Trimming took 2 bases from V and 2 from J, leaving 16 bases between them. The CDR3 extends over 15 amino acids. The full variable domain, in which reference TRBV30 and TRBJ2-7 provide the parts outside the CDR3, is SQTIHQWPATLVQPVGSPLSLECTVEGTSNPNLYWYRQAAGRGLQLLFYSVGIGQISSEVPQNLSASRPQDRQFILSSKKLLLSDSGFYLCAWSKGEPGTYEQYFGPGTRLTVT.

The CDR3 region is CASSLGLAGGLYNEQFF. The CDR3 region has the DNA TGTGCCAGCAGCCTAGGACTAGCGGGAGGGCTCTACAATGAGCAGTTCTTC. This chain joins TRBV7-2 and TRBJ2-1; TRBD2 matches 15 bases. With V trimmed by 5 bases and J by 3 bases, 5 bases remained unmatched. From germline, CDR1 is SGHTA and CDR2 FQGNSA. The CDR3 is made up of 17 amino acids.

This clone was detected only once. The CDR3 coding sequence is TGTGCCAGTAGTACCTCTGCCTCGAGCTCTGGAAACACCATATATTTT. Its protein product is CASSTSASSSGNTIYF. The chain uses TRBV19 and TRBJ1-3; unclear D gene. The V gene lost 4 bases and the J gene lost 0 bases, with 13 bases spanning the gap. The CDR3 loop spans 16 amino acids. The germline V gene has CDR1 LNHDA and CDR2 SQIVND (reference sequence).

V gene TRBV11-2 combines with J gene TRBJ2-7, with D perhaps matching TRBD2 (6 bases). The CDR3 extends over 18 amino acids. V was trimmed by 1 base and J by 2 bases, leaving 21 bases between them. Germline V gene sequence: CDR1 SGHAT, CDR2 FQNNGV. The DNA for the CDR3 is TGTGCCAGCAGCTTAGGGGGGTTCGGGGGAGGTATCCCCTACGAGCAGTACTTC. Its protein product is CASSLGGFGGGIPYEQYF.

This clone has only one observation. This chain uses TRBV11-3 with TRBJ1-6; D call uncertain. CDR3 length: 15 residues. V lost 3 bases to trimming and J lost 0 bases, with 6 bases between them. Germline V gene data show CDR1 as SGHNT and CDR2 as YENEEA. In DNA form, the CDR3 reads TGTGCCAGCAGCTTGGAGAGCTCCTATAATTCACCCCTCCACTTT. It yields the protein CASSLESSYNSPLHF.

The chain recombines TRBV11-2 with TRBJ2-1; D gene uncertain. V lost 3 bases to trimming and J lost 2 bases, with 11 bases between them. Germline V gene lookup returns CDR1 SGHAT and CDR2 FQNNGV. The CDR3 runs 15 residues. Here the CDR3 reads CASSFNSETYNEQFF. The CDR3 DNA reads as TGTGCCAGCAGCTTCAACAGTGAGACCTACAATGAGCAGTTCTTC.

The chain links TRBV15 to TRBJ2-5; the match to TRBD1 covers 9 bases. The CDR3 runs 15 residues. The J segment lost 4 bases and the V segment lost 3 bases, leaving 6 bases of the junction unmatched. Germline CDR1 reads LNHNV; CDR2 reads YYDKDF (reference sequence). CDR3 protein: CATSRRRTGVETQYF. CDR3 in DNA: TGTGCCACCAGCAGGCGGCGGACAGGGGTAGAGACCCAGTACTTC.

This chain uses TRBV29-1 with TRBJ2-1; 10 nucleotides line up with TRBD2. The CDR3 consists of 15 residues. V lost 7 bases, J lost 4 bases, and 10 bases stayed unmatched. Germline V gives CDR1 SQVTM, CDR2 ANQGSEA. Here the CDR3 DNA reads TGCAGCGCCCCGAACCCTAGCGGGAGTTACAATGAGCAGTTCTTC. Its protein product is CSAPNPSGSYNEQFF.

This clone was detected only a few times. The chain recombines TRBV6-5 with TRBJ1-2; 10 bases align to TRBD1. This CDR3 spans 15 amino acids. Germline CDR1 and CDR2: MNHEY and SVGAGI. The junction had 6 bases not matched to a gene; V was cut back by 2 bases and J by 6 bases. CDR3 amino acids: CASSYGTGDGNGYTF. The CDR3 bases are TGTGCCAGCAGTTACGGGACAGGGGATGGAAATGGCTACACCTTC.

The V and J genes are TRBV28 and TRBJ1-2; tentatively, D is TRBD1 (5 bases). Germline CDR1 reads MDHEN; CDR2 reads SYDVKM. V was trimmed by 5 bases and J by 2 bases, leaving 12 bases between them. The CDR3 contains 14 residues. CDR3 sequence reads: CASSNRDFNYGYTF. The CDR3 DNA reads TGTGCCAGCAGTAACCGGGACTTCAACTATGGCTACACCTTC.

The chain couples TRBV7-9 to TRBJ2-3; 8 bases are a match to TRBD1. The germline V gene encodes CDR1 SEHNR and CDR2 FQNEAQ (reference sequence). V was clipped by 2 bases and J by 3 bases; unmatched bases: 7. The CDR3 runs 16 residues. In DNA form, the CDR3 reads TGTGCCAGCAGCTTAAGCGGCAGGGGGCCAACAGATACGCAGTATTTT. Encoded protein: CASSLSGRGPTDTQYF.

This clone has a handful of counts. This chain connects TRBV7-2 to TRBJ2-1; TRBD1 is a possible D gene (6 bases). This CDR3 spans 15 amino acids. V shed 6 bases and J shed 0 bases, with 12 bases lying between them. Germline V CDR1 and CDR2: SGHTA, FQGNSA. In nucleotides, the CDR3 is TGTGCCAGCAGACCACAGGGTAGCTCCTACAATGAGCAGTTCTTC. Amino acid sequence: CASRPQGSSYNEQFF.

This clone came up once. The chain has TRBV19 and TRBJ2-4, with D possibly being TRBD2 (5 bases). Germline V gene data show CDR1 as LNHDA and CDR2 as SQIVND (reference sequence). Trimming removed 5 bases at V and 0 bases at J, with 14 bases between. The CDR3 runs 16 residues. This CDR3 reads CASSEELGLAKNIQYF. The CDR3 DNA reads TGTGCCAGTAGTGAAGAATTAGGACTAGCCAAAAACATTCAGTACTTC.

The rearrangement joins TRBV30 to TRBJ2-5; the D gene is possibly TRBD2 (6 bases). The CDR3 has 13 amino acids. In germline, CDR1 is GTSNPN, CDR2 SVGIG (reference sequence). Trimming removed 0 bases from V and 6 bases from J, with 11 bases in between. The CDR3 sequence is CAWSVRGRKTQYF. The CDR3 nucleotides read TGTGCCTGGAGTGTACGAGGGAGGAAGACCCAGTACTTC.

This chain joins TRBV28 and TRBJ1-1; 9 bases agree with TRBD1. The CDR3 spans 13 residues. In germline, CDR1 is MDHEN, CDR2 SYDVKM. Germline trimming cut 4 bases from V and 8 bases from J; bases unmatched to any gene: 5. The CDR3 bases are TGTGCCAGCAGTTCCAGACAGGGGGTGGAAGCTTTCTTT. It codes for CASSSRQGVEAFF.

The rearrangement joins TRBV5-1 to TRBJ1-5, with D perhaps matching TRBD1 (5 bases). The V gene's germline CDR1 is SGHRS and CDR2 YFSETQ. This CDR3 has 14 amino acids. V lost 0 bases and J lost 5, with 9 bases in between. The CDR3 coding sequence is TGCGCCAGCAGCTTGGGACAGAATGATCAGCCCCAGCATTTT. Amino acid sequence: CASSLGQNDQPQHF.

Only a few counts were recorded for this clone. This chain joins TRBV11-2 and TRBJ2-3; 7 nucleotides match TRBD1. Germline assignment: CDR1 SGHAT and CDR2 FQNNGV. The CDR3 totals 16 residues. Losses at the gene ends were 4 bases for V and 2 bases for J; bases not matched to a gene: 9. The CDR3 sequence is CASSSGQLITTDTQYF. CDR3 DNA sequence: TGTGCCAGCAGCTCGGGACAGTTAATAACCACAGATACGCAGTATTTT.

J is TRBJ1-2 and V is TRBV7-3, with 9 bases identical to TRBD1. J gave up 4 bases and V 5 bases, and 11 bases lay outside the gene matches. The length of the CDR3 is 16 residues. The germline CDR1 and CDR2 sequences are SGHTA and FQGTGA. The CDR3 DNA follows: TGTGCCAGCAGCCGGGACAGGGTAAAATCGGGCTATGGCTACACCTTC. This encodes CASSRDRVKSGYGYTF.

Comment on this clone: The germline gene is not matched at one end of the junction; a read error may be the cause. The J gene is TRBJ2-7, the V gene TRBV7-3; the match to TRBD1 covers 8 bases. Germline CDR1 is SGHTA and CDR2 is FQGTGA. CDR3 length: 10 amino acids. CDR3 region: CASSPGQGLF. Written as DNA, the CDR3 is TGTGCCAGCAGCCCCGGACAGGGCCTCTTC.

The chain carries TRBV4-2 and TRBJ2-5, with TRBD2 matching over 10 bases. The germline gives CDR1 LGHNA, CDR2 YNFKEQ. CDR3 length: 14 amino acids. V lost 2 bases to trimming and J lost 4 bases; unmatched junction nucleotides: 1. CDR3 residues: CASSQRLAGETQYF. The CDR3 DNA reads as TGTGCCAGCAGCCAAAGACTAGCGGGAGAGACCCAGTACTTC.

This rearrangement joins TRBV19 to TRBJ2-6, with D possibly matching TRBD1 (5 bases). CDR1 and CDR2 (germline): LNHDA, SQIVND (reference sequence). The CDR3 extends over 15 amino acids. Trimming took off 5 bases at V and 1 base at J, with 9 bases between the two ends. The CDR3 DNA is TGTGCCAGTAGTGGCCCAGGGTCTGGGGCCAACGTCCTGACTTTC. Amino acid sequence: CASSGPGSGANVLTF.

V gene TRBV6-5 combines with J gene TRBJ2-5; TRBD2 is a possible D gene (6 bases). Per germline, CDR1 MNHEY and CDR2 SVGAGI. The CDR3 runs to 13 residues. Trimming removed 6 bases at V and 1 base at J, with 9 bases between. In nucleotides, the CDR3 is TGTGCCAGCAGCGGACTAATCCAAGAGACCCAGTACTTC. As protein: CASSGLIQETQYF.

The rearrangement joins TRBV19 to TRBJ2-5; 8 nucleotides line up with TRBD1. This CDR3 is 14 amino acids long. V was pared by 4 bases and J by 1 base, with 2 bases of the junction left unmatched. Germline V gene lookup returns CDR1 LNHDA and CDR2 SQIVND (reference sequence). The CDR3 DNA is TGTGCCAGTAGTACCGGGACAGGCCAAGAGACCCAGTACTTC. Protein product: CASSTGTGQETQYF.

This clone was seen a single time. This chain joins TRBV7-9 and TRBJ1-3, with unresolved D. CDR1 is SEHNR, CDR2 FQNEAQ, per germline (reference sequence). The CDR3 sequence is 15 residues long. Trimming removed 5 bases at V and 1 base at J, with 12 bases between. The CDR3 here is CASSRARQSGNTIYF. In nucleotides, the CDR3 is TGTGCCAGCAGCCGAGCGAGGCAATCTGGAAACACCATATATTTT. The whole variable domain, remainder taken from reference TRBV7-9 and TRBJ1-3, is DTGVSQNPRHKITKRGQNVTFRCDPISEHNRLYWYRQTLGQGPEFLTYFQNEAQLEKSRLLSDRFSAERPKGSFSTLEIQRTEQGDSAMYLCASSRARQSGNTIYFGEGSWLTVV.

V and J are TRBV24-1 and TRBJ2-5, with TRBD1 matching over 9 bases. Per the germline V gene, CDR1 is KGHDR and CDR2 is SFDVKD. The CDR3 loop spans 15 amino acids. The junction had 7 bases not matched to a gene; V was cut back by 4 bases and J by 5 bases. CDR3 amino acids: CATSDHPGTGETQYF. CDR3 in DNA: TGTGCCACCAGTGACCATCCCGGGACAGGGGAGACCCAGTACTTC.

The chain is built from TRBV14 and TRBJ2-4, with D tentatively TRBD1 (5 bases). The CDR3 spans 14 residues. Germline V CDR1 and CDR2: SGHDN, FVKESK. The V gene lost 4 bases and the J gene lost 5 bases, with 12 bases spanning the gap. The CDR3 DNA follows: TGTGCCAGCAGCCCCTGGAAACAGGAAAACATTCAGTACTTC. Translating gives CASSPWKQENIQYF.

In its sample, this clone was seen once. The V call is TRBV23-1, the J call TRBJ2-2; 13 nucleotides line up with TRBD2. TRBV23-1 is an open reading frame, and its role is uncertain. The CDR3 loop spans 20 amino acids. With V trimmed by 2 bases and J by 1 base, 10 bases remained unmatched. The CDR3 loop is CASSQLTSGRAPRNTGELFF. In nucleotides, the CDR3 is TGCGCCAGCAGTCAACTCACTAGCGGGAGGGCCCCGAGGAACACCGGGGAGCTGTTTTTT.

This chain uses TRBV6-5 with TRBJ2-4; 9 nucleotides match TRBD1. Germline V gene lookup returns CDR1 MNHEY and CDR2 SVGAGI. The CDR3 covers 15 residues. V shed 5 bases, J shed 7 bases, and the junction held 9 bases outside the gene matches. The CDR3 protein is CASSMKQGAGNIQYF. Here the CDR3 DNA reads TGTGCCAGCAGTATGAAACAGGGGGCAGGGAACATTCAGTACTTC.